A selection of T cell receptor beta chains follows, all from one sample in a study of blood T cell repertoires in COVID-19. TCRdb's copy holds only in-frame clones and misses some; the assay was immunoSEQ multiplex PCR. Altogether 200,000 to 250,000 clones are present, approximately 82% being singletons, with the ten largest covering 9.7%. The sample taken for sequencing was peripheral blood. These receptors all stem from a man aged 50-59 years with active or convalescent COVID-19. The CDR3 runs from the conserved cysteine through the conserved F or W. The D gene is left open where the match is weak. Clone size is given for some rows only: seen once, a few or many times, or a class if the clone is expanded.

cdr3_aa cdr3_nt d_call v_call clone_size j_call
CASNTPGYSYNEQFF TGCGCCAGCAACACACCAGGTTACTCCTACAATGAGCAGTTCTTC - TRBV10-1 - TRBJ2-1
CASGRTNEKLFF TGTGCCAGCGGCAGGACTAATGAAAAACTGTTTTTT - TRBV2 - TRBJ1-4
CASSTGTPGNIQYF TGTGCCAGTAGTACCGGGACACCTGGGAACATTCAGTACTTC - TRBV19 - TRBJ2-4
CASSTRQGNQPQHF TGTGCTAGCAGCACCAGACAGGGCAATCAGCCCCAGCATTTT - TRBV7-7 - TRBJ1-5
CASSLGVSGANVLTF TGTGCCAGCAGCCTAGGTGTCTCTGGGGCCAACGTCCTGACTTTC - TRBV5-6 once TRBJ2-6
CASGLVTGGGQETQYF TGTGCTAGTGGTTTGGTTACAGGGGGAGGTCAAGAGACCCAGTACTTC TRBD1 TRBV12-5 - TRBJ2-5
CASSSWTSAAETQYF TGTGCCAGCAGCTCCTGGACTAGCGCTGCAGAGACCCAGTACTTC TRBD2 TRBV11-1 - TRBJ2-5
CASRTGLPLGEQFF TGTGCCAGCAGAACGGGACTCCCCCTGGGCGAGCAGTTCTTC - TRBV6-5 - TRBJ2-1
CASSLWAGQTGETQYF TGTGCCAGCAGTTTATGGGCAGGCCAGACGGGGGAGACCCAGTACTTC - TRBV28 - TRBJ2-5
CASSLAWATGELFF TGTGCCAGCAGCTTGGCTTGGGCGACCGGGGAGCTGTTTTTT - TRBV5-5 - TRBJ2-2
CAIRAGTGPGNTIYF TGTGCCATCAGAGCCGGGACAGGGCCTGGAAACACCATATATTTT TRBD1 TRBV10-3 - TRBJ1-3
CASSIVGGSEKLFF TGTGCCAGTAGTATCGTTGGGGGCTCCGAAAAACTGTTTTTT - TRBV19 - TRBJ1-4
CASRVGHRAGETQYF TGCGCCAGCAGAGTCGGACACCGAGCGGGAGAGACCCAGTACTTC - TRBV5-1 - TRBJ2-5
CASSLRGQETQYF TGCGCCAGCAGCTTGCGAGGTCAAGAGACCCAGTACTTC - TRBV5-1 - TRBJ2-5
CASSLGTSQETQYF TGCGCCAGCAGCTTGGGGACTAGCCAAGAGACCCAGTACTTC TRBD2 TRBV5-1 - TRBJ2-5
CATSRDDRWETQYF TGTGCCACCAGCAGAGATGACAGGTGGGAGACCCAGTACTTC - TRBV15 - TRBJ2-5
CASSLGGETQRQYF TGTGCCAGCAGCTTAGGGGGGGAAACGCAGAGGCAGTACTTC - TRBV7-9 - TRBJ2-7
CASSQDPTGETGELFF TGCGCCAGCAGCCAAGATCCGACAGGAGAAACCGGGGAGCTGTTTTTT - TRBV4-1 - TRBJ2-2
CASSLAVNTEAFF TGCGCCAGCAGCTTGGCGGTGAACACTGAAGCTTTCTTT - TRBV5-1 - TRBJ1-1
CASSLKAGGLGEQFF TGTGCCAGCAGTTTGAAAGCGGGGGGGCTCGGTGAGCAGTTCTTC TRBD2 TRBV27 - TRBJ2-1
CASGGQYNSPLHF TGTGCCAGCGGGGGACAATATAATTCACCCCTCCACTTT - TRBV7-2 - TRBJ1-6
CAISAQFGATNEKLFF TGTGCCATCAGTGCACAATTCGGAGCAACTAATGAAAAACTGTTTTTT - TRBV10-3 - TRBJ1-4
CASSDSVDTQYF TGTGCCAGCAGTGATAGTGTGGATACGCAGTATTTT - TRBV6-1 - TRBJ2-3
CASSERTGLGGCNQPQHF TGCGCCAGCAGTGAGAGAACCGGGCTCGGAGGGTGCAATCAGCCCCAGCATTTT - TRBV10-1 - TRBJ1-5
CASSQDSGNTGELFF TGCGCCAGCAGCCAAGATTCCGGGAACACCGGGGAGCTGTTTTTT - TRBV4-1 - TRBJ2-2
CASSWTRSGNTIYF TGTGCCAGCAGCTGGACACGCTCTGGAAACACCATATATTTT - TRBV27 - TRBJ1-3
CASSQTSGISNEQFF TGCGCCAGCAGCCAAACTAGCGGGATATCCAATGAGCAGTTCTTC TRBD2 TRBV4-1 once TRBJ2-1
CASSEGGRGRAYGYTF TGTGCCAGCAGTGAAGGGGGTAGGGGGCGGGCCTATGGCTACACCTTC TRBD1 TRBV6-1 - TRBJ1-2
CASSRQGVGNTEAFF TGTGCCAGCTCACGACAGGGGGTGGGGAACACTGAAGCTTTCTTT TRBD1 TRBV18 few TRBJ1-1
CASSLVPLAGGTLSSYNEQFF TGTGCCAGCAGCTTAGTTCCTTTGGCGGGAGGTACCCTCAGCTCCTACAATGAGCAGTTCTTC TRBD2 TRBV7-6 - TRBJ2-1
CASSSTGVNGYTF TGTGCCAGCAGTTCTACAGGGGTGAATGGCTACACCTTC TRBD1 TRBV12-3/TRBV12-4 - TRBJ1-2